The 9 T cell receptor beta chains below come from one sample, sequenced in a study of T cells after yellow fever vaccination. TCRdb ran MiXCR on the 5' RACE reads and lists one entry per CDR3 protein. The data contain 300,000 to 400,000 distinct CDR3 sequences, approximately 13% of them seen just once; the ten biggest clones take up 2.5% to 4%. The starting material was CD4+ T cells sorted from PBMCs, obtained 15 days after the yellow fever booster vaccination. The source is a man between 18 and 29 years old who received the YFV17D yellow fever vaccine.

This clonotype was seen a handful of times. The chain combines TRBV18 with TRBJ1-4; D is undetermined. Germline V gene sequence: CDR1 KGHSH, CDR2 LQKENI. This CDR3 is built from 13 residues. V dropped 0 bases and J dropped 8 bases, with 7 bases sitting between them. CDR3 sequence (DNA): TGTGCCAGCTCACCACCCGGGGAGGAAAAACTGTTTTTT. This codes for CASSPPGEEKLFF.

CDR3 region: CSVAQGLGPQETQYF. The CDR3 DNA reads TGCAGCGTTGCTCAGGGTTTGGGCCCCCAAGAGACCCAGTACTTC. The chain links TRBV29-1 to TRBJ2-5; D possibly corresponds to TRBD1 (5 bases). The V gene's germline CDR1 is SQVTM and CDR2 ANQGSEA. The CDR3 contains 15 residues. Between the trimmed V and J ends, which lost 4 bases and 1 base, there was a span of 16 bases.

This clonotype was counted between two and nine times. The V gene is TRBV7-2, the J gene TRBJ2-5; 8 bases are a match to TRBD1. Germline CDR1 is SGHTA and CDR2 is FQGNSA. The CDR3 sequence is 13 residues long. Germline trimming cut 5 bases from V and 6 bases from J; bases unmatched to any gene: 5. The CDR3 loop reads CASSQRTGQTQYF. As DNA, the CDR3 is TGTGCCAGCAGCCAGCGGACAGGGCAGACCCAGTACTTC.

This clonotype was seen only a few times. This chain joins TRBV20-1 and TRBJ1-5; TRBD1 agrees at 7 bases. The CDR3 totals 14 residues. The junction had 7 bases not matched to a gene; V was cut back by 3 bases and J by 5 bases. From germline, CDR1 is DFQATT and CDR2 SNEGSKA (reference sequence). CDR3 loop: CSARNQGEDQPQHF. In nucleotides, the CDR3 is TGCAGTGCTAGGAACCAGGGGGAGGATCAGCCCCAGCATTTT.

The rearrangement uses TRBV20-1 and TRBJ2-7, with D maybe TRBD1 (5 bases). This CDR3 comprises 14 residues. V lost 5 bases to trimming and J lost 6 bases, with 20 bases between them. Germline assignment: CDR1 DFQATT and CDR2 SNEGSKA (reference sequence). Here the CDR3 DNA reads TGCAGTGCTTTCCGGGTCCCAAGGACACGCGAGCAGTACTTC. This gives the protein CSAFRVPRTREQYF.

This chain uses TRBV20-1 with TRBJ1-2; D unresolved. CDR1 and CDR2 from the germline V gene are DFQATT and SNEGSKA (reference sequence). CDR3 size: 12 residues. Trimming took off 8 bases at V and 8 bases at J, with 18 bases between the two ends. Here the CDR3 reads CSPPQASWGYTF. CDR3 nucleotides: TGCAGTCCTCCTCAGGCGTCCTGGGGCTACACCTTC.

In this sample, this clonotype turned up many times. This chain links TRBV20-1 with TRBJ2-1; D is ambiguous. V dropped 6 bases and J dropped 4 bases, with 10 bases sitting between them. The germline CDR1 and CDR2 sequences are DFQATT and SNEGSKA (reference sequence). There are 12 residues in the CDR3. The CDR3 DNA sequence: TGCAGTGCGGAAACCAATTACAATGAGCAGTTCTTC. Translating gives CSAETNYNEQFF.

This clonotype was seen a handful of times. The chain has TRBV5-4 and TRBJ2-7; 9 bases align to TRBD1. The CDR3 sequence is 13 residues long. The V and J ends lost 5 bases and 4 bases, in that order; junction bases with no gene match: 4. Germline CDR1 and CDR2: SGHNT and YYREEE (reference sequence). The CDR3 region is CASRRQGVYEQYF. For the CDR3, the DNA is TGTGCCAGCAGACGACAGGGGGTTTACGAGCAGTACTTC.

V usage is TRBV5-6 and J usage is TRBJ2-1, with a tentative D call TRBD2 (5 bases). The ends were cut back, 4 bases at V and 10 bases at J, with 12 bases in the middle. Germline V gene sequence: CDR1 SGHDT, CDR2 YYEEEE. The CDR3 extends over 12 amino acids. The DNA for the CDR3 is TGTGCCAGCAGCGAGGGTCCCTTAGAGCAGTTCTTC. This encodes CASSEGPLEQFF.